The next 22 T cell receptor beta chains were all read from a single sample in a study of vaccination and CD4 T cells after COVID-19. Sample treatment: approximately nine-day PBMC culture with coronavirus spike peptide pools or control peptides (ViraFEST assay). No antigen has been identified for these receptors. The Oncomine TCR Beta short-read assay was applied to DNA of cultured CD4+ T cells. Each CDR3 protein gets one entry after TCRdb re-called the PCR reads with MiXCR. The profile covers 22,000 or so distinct CDR3 sequences, with roughly 50% appearing a single time and around 5.4% taken by the ten largest. Sequenced input: CD4+ T cells from blood, cultured in vitro. Receptor source: a human donor who had recovered from COVID-19.

The chain has TRBV20-1 and TRBJ1-5; D gene unclear. The germline CDR1 and CDR2 sequences are DFQATT and SNEGSKA (reference sequence). The CDR3 loop spans 13 amino acids. V gave up 2 bases and J gave up 5 bases, with 10 bases separating them. The CDR3 region has the DNA TGCAGTGCTAGATGGGCAGTGGATCAGCCCCAGCATTTT. This translates into CSARWAVDQPQHF.

This clonotype came up a few times. The J gene is TRBJ2-5, the V gene TRBV21-1. TRBV21-1 is classified as a pseudogene. The CDR3 consists of 15 residues. CDR3 coding DNA: TGTGCCAGCACTCAGAGCACAGCGTACCAAGAGACCCAGTACTTC. Translation gives CASTQSTAYQETQYF.

This clonotype was seen more than once but under ten times. V gene TRBV6-1 combines with J gene TRBJ1-2; D possibly corresponds to TRBD1 (5 bases). The CDR3 length is 13 residues. CDR1 and CDR2 from the germline V gene are MNHNS and SASEGT. Trimming left V 6 bases short and J 2 bases short, with 10 bases between. The DNA for the CDR3 is TGTGCCAGCAGGCCAGGGCTCAACTATGGCTACACCTTC. This encodes CASRPGLNYGYTF.

The chain links TRBV6-5 to TRBJ1-5; D may be TRBD1 (6 bases). The CDR3 contains 16 residues. The V gene's germline CDR1 is MNHEY and CDR2 SVGAGI. Trimming shortened V by 2 bases and J by 2 bases, and 13 bases separated the two germline ends. This chain's CDR3 is CASSYNVAGGNQPQHF. In DNA form, the CDR3 reads TGTGCCAGCAGTTACAATGTGGCAGGGGGCAATCAGCCCCAGCATTTT.

The rearrangement joins TRBV6-1 to TRBJ2-4; either TRBD1 or TRBD2 may supply D (5 bases each). The CDR3 covers 14 residues. Germline CDR1 and CDR2: MNHNS and SASEGT. V was clipped by 6 bases and J by 6 bases, with 15 bases between them. This CDR3 reads CASSLNSGRNIQYF. The CDR3 nucleotides are TGTGCCAGCAGCCTAAACTCAGGGAGAAACATTCAGTACTTC.

The chain couples TRBV6-1 to TRBJ2-1; maybe TRBD1 (6 bases). The CDR3 covers 15 residues. Trimming left V 6 bases short and J 2 bases short, with 14 bases between. The germline gives CDR1 MNHNS, CDR2 SASEGT. CDR3 DNA: TGTGCCAGCAGCCCAGGACAGAGAGCCTACAATGAGCAGTTCTTC. It yields the protein CASSPGQRAYNEQFF.

The J gene is TRBJ2-6, the V gene TRBV7-9, with a tentative D call TRBD1 (5 bases). The V gene lost 2 bases and the J gene lost 2 bases, with 10 bases spanning the gap. The CDR3 covers 16 residues. CDR1 is SEHNR, CDR2 FQNEAQ, per germline (reference sequence). The CDR3 here is CASSLLSRAGANVLTF. CDR3 nucleotides: TGTGCCAGCAGCTTATTATCCAGGGCTGGGGCCAACGTCCTGACTTTC.

The V and J genes are TRBV5-8 and TRBJ2-1, with no clear D. The CDR3 is 17 residues long. Trimming took 2 bases from V and 7 from J, leaving 22 bases between them. Germline V CDR1 and CDR2: SGHTS, YDEGEE. This chain's CDR3 is CASSLVSASDDLNEQFF. The CDR3 region has the DNA TGTGCCAGCAGCTTAGTGTCGGCCTCCGACGATTTGAATGAGCAGTTCTTC. Looking up the rest from reference TRBV5-8 and TRBJ2-1 gives the full variable domain: EAGVTQSPTHLIKTRGQQATLRCSPISGHTSVYWYQQALGLGLQFLLWYDEGEERNRGNFPPRFSGRQFPNYSSELNVNALELEDSALYLCASSLVSASDDLNEQFFGPGTRLTVL.

The V and J genes are TRBV12-3 or TRBV12-4 and TRBJ2-1, with 13 bases that match TRBD2. There are 16 residues in the CDR3. V lost 1 base and J lost 6; bases outside the gene matches: 3. The chain's CDR3 is CASSLGLAGGGNEQFF. DNA of the CDR3: TGTGCCAGCAGTTTAGGACTAGCGGGAGGAGGCAATGAGCAGTTCTTC.

A few counts support this clonotype. The chain recombines TRBV6-2 or TRBV6-3 with TRBJ2-3; D is perhaps TRBD1 (5 bases). CDR1 is MNHEY and CDR2 is SVGEGT in the germline V gene. The V end was cut by 5 bases, the J end by 4 bases, with 22 bases between. The CDR3 is 17 residues long. The CDR3 here is CASSPPLKREGADTQYF. Written as DNA, the CDR3 is TGTGCCAGCAGTCCCCCCTTAAAGCGCGAAGGGGCAGATACGCAGTATTTT.

The chain uses TRBV18 and TRBJ1-5; 10 positions agree with TRBD1. V shed 0 bases and J 6 bases; nucleotides not matched to a gene: 2. The germline V gene has CDR1 KGHSH and CDR2 LQKENI. The CDR3 covers 15 residues. The CDR3 here is CASSPPGQGTQPQHF. As DNA, the CDR3 is TGTGCCAGCTCACCACCGGGACAGGGGACTCAGCCCCAGCATTTT.

J is TRBJ1-6 and V is TRBV5-1; 8 bases match TRBD1. Unmatched junction bases numbered 6, after V lost 2 bases and J lost 8 bases. The CDR3 length is 15 residues. Germline lookup yields CDR1 SGHRS and CDR2 YFSETQ. CDR3: CASSFGTGRYSPLHF. CDR3 bases: TGCGCCAGCAGCTTCGGGACAGGCCGTTATTCACCCCTCCACTTT.

The CDR3 loop reads CASTDHQGTTEAFF. In DNA form, the CDR3 reads TGTGCCAGCACCGACCACCAGGGTACTACTGAAGCTTTCTTT. V is TRBV6-2 or TRBV6-3 and J is TRBJ1-1; D perhaps matches TRBD1 (5 bases). Trimming removed 7 bases at V and 5 bases at J, with 17 bases between. Germline V lookup: CDR1 MNHEY, CDR2 SVGEGT. The CDR3 totals 14 residues.

The chain links TRBV5-4 to TRBJ2-1; D unclear. The CDR3 is made up of 15 amino acids. Germline V gives CDR1 SGHNT, CDR2 YYREEE (reference sequence). V lost 3 bases and J 1 base, leaving 11 bases between the germline ends. The CDR3 coding sequence is TGTGCCAGCAGCTGGTCGTCGGCTTCCTACAATGAGCAGTTCTTC. Its protein product is CASSWSSASYNEQFF.

This clonotype was seen only a few times. The V gene is TRBV2, the J gene TRBJ2-3; TRBD1 agrees at 7 bases. The germline gives CDR1 SNHLY, CDR2 FYNNEI. This CDR3 contains 15 residues. J lost 1 base, V lost 5 bases, and 6 bases had no gene match. The CDR3 DNA reads TGTGCCAGCAGTAAAACAGGGGTAGGCACAGATACGCAGTATTTT. Residues: CASSKTGVGTDTQYF.

This chain joins TRBV7-2 and TRBJ1-2; 8 bases line up with TRBD1. CDR1 is SGHTA, CDR2 FQGNSA, per germline. Losses at the gene ends were 3 bases for V and 12 bases for J; bases not matched to a gene: 6. This CDR3 region has 12 residues. CDR3 nucleotide sequence: TGTGCCAGCAGCTTGGTGGACAGGGTCAACACCTTC. Translated: CASSLVDRVNTF.

A few counts support this clonotype. Compared with germline, one end of the junction differs, possibly owing to a read error. J is TRBJ1-5 and V is TRBV18; unclear D gene. This CDR3 has 14 amino acids. Germline CDR1 KGHSH, CDR2 LQKENI. CDR3 DNA sequence: TGTGCCAGCTCTCCACAAGTGGGCAATCAGCCCCAGCATTTT. It yields the protein CASSPQVGNQPQHF.

The gene calls are TRBV4-1 and TRBJ2-5; 16 nucleotides line up with TRBD2. Germline trimming cut 3 bases from V and 4 bases from J; bases unmatched to any gene: 11. Germline loops: CDR1 MGHRA, CDR2 YSYEKL. CDR3 size: 19 residues. CDR3 bases: TGCGCCAGCAGCCAGACCGTCCCGGGACTAGCGGGGGGGGGAGAGACCCAGTACTTC. Translated: CASSQTVPGLAGGGETQYF.

The V and J genes are TRBV5-4 and TRBJ1-2; D gene ambiguous. Trimming cost V 1 base and J 2 bases, with 9 bases left between them. The CDR3 totals 14 residues. CDR1 is SGHNT, CDR2 YYREEE, per germline (reference sequence). The CDR3 protein is CASSLLVGNYGYTF. CDR3 DNA: TGTGCCAGCAGCTTGTTGGTAGGGAACTATGGCTACACCTTC.

This chain connects TRBV10-3 to TRBJ1-2, with 8 bases aligning to TRBD1. Germline CDR1 reads ENHRY; CDR2 reads SYGVKD. After removal of 7 bases from V and 8 bases from J, the junction contained 15 bases not matched to a gene. The length of the CDR3 is 15 residues. The CDR3 DNA sequence: TGTGCCATCACCAGGACAGGGTCCGCGAATGGAGGCTACACCTTC. This encodes CAITRTGSANGGYTF.

This chain uses TRBV30 with TRBJ2-5; D ambiguous. Germline assignment: CDR1 GTSNPN and CDR2 SVGIG (reference sequence). The germline V and J ends were trimmed by 2 bases and 2 bases, with 12 bases remaining between them. The CDR3 sequence is 14 residues long. DNA for the CDR3: TGTGCCTGGAGTATGGGTTATGGGCAAGAGACCCAGTACTTC. As protein: CAWSMGYGQETQYF.

This clonotype appeared once. The chain uses TRBV10-3 and TRBJ2-7; TRBD2 matches at 8 bases. The CDR3 runs 15 residues. After removal of 0 bases from V and 0 bases from J, the junction contained 1 base not matched to a gene. The germline V gene has CDR1 ENHRY and CDR2 SYGVKD. CDR3 loop: CAISESRGGSYEQYF. The CDR3 DNA follows: TGTGCCATCAGTGAGTCCCGGGGGGGCTCCTACGAGCAGTACTTC.